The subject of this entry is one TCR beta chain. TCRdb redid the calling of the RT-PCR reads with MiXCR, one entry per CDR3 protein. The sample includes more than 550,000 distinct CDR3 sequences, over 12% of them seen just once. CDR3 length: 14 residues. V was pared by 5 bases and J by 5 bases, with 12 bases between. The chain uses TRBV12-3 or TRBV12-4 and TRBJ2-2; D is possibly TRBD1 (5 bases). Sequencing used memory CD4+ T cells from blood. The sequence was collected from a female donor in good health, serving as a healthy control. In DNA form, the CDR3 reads TGTGCCAGCAGTGCAGGGTCCCGGACCGGGGAGCTGTTTTTT. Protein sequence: CASSAGSRTGELFF.